This T cell receptor (beta chain) was captured by sequencing in a study of blood T cell repertoires in COVID-19. The overall study: The United States, Italy and Spain were the sources of the acute and convalescent COVID-19 samples. In each case, the material was cDNA or gDNA derived from T cells, B-cell-depleted T cells, or PBMCs.

Seattle patient enrollment occurred during active infection, with longitudinal follow-up thereafter. The length of the CDR3 is 15 residues. Germline V gene lookup returns CDR1 LGHDT and CDR2 YNNKEL (reference sequence). Losses at the gene ends were 4 bases for V and 5 bases for J; bases not matched to a gene: 9. In the original workflow: Nucleated cell counts were estimated from reference gene primer amplification. Sequencing used immunoSEQ multiplex PCR; TCRdb keeps in-frame clones, though not all of them. That table is the source of V, J and clone size, and D and trimming were worked out from the DNA. The repertoire holds 120,000 to 150,000 clones, about 87% seen once, with roughly 2.5% in the top ten.

V usage is TRBV3-1 (or the pseudogene TRBV3-2) and J usage is TRBJ1-2, with 8 bases lining up with TRBD1. Sequencing was done on a sample of peripheral blood. This TCR derives from a human donor with COVID-19, enrolled during active disease. The donor label of this sample is uncertain. The CDR3 bases are TGTGCCAGCAGCCTAAGGACAGGGAGGGGTTATGGCTACACCTTC. Translation gives CASSLRTGRGYGYTF.